Below are 8 T cell receptor beta chains sequenced from a single sample in a study of blood T cell repertoires in COVID-19. Assay used: immunoSEQ multiplex PCR; TCRdb lists only in-frame clones, some missing. The data contain around 250,000 clones, 88% of them singletons. The sample consisted of peripheral blood. The source of these receptors is a woman between 65 and 79 years old with COVID-19, enrolled during active disease.

The gene calls are TRBV6-5 and TRBJ1-4, with D perhaps matching TRBD1 (6 bases). This CDR3 spans 14 amino acids. CDR1 and CDR2 (germline): MNHEY, SVGAGI. The V end was cut by 8 bases, the J end by 5 bases, with 15 bases between. CDR3 protein: CASCYRVKNEKLFF. Here the CDR3 DNA reads TGTGCCAGCTGCTACAGGGTCAAAAATGAAAAACTGTTTTTT.

The gene calls are TRBV27 and TRBJ2-7, with 8 bases matching TRBD1. Germline loops: CDR1 MNHEY, CDR2 SMNVEV (reference sequence). The CDR3 runs 14 residues. Trimming took 3 bases from V and 2 from J; bases not matched to a gene: 3. In DNA, the CDR3 is TGTGCCAGCAGTTTTCGACAGGGGCCCTACGAGCAGTACTTC. Translating it yields CASSFRQGPYEQYF.

V and J are TRBV10-3 and TRBJ1-1; 9 bases are shared with TRBD1. Germline CDR1 and CDR2: ENHRY and SYGVKD. V lost 5 bases to trimming and J lost 0 bases; unmatched junction nucleotides: 7. CDR3 length equals 16 residues. CDR3 protein: CAISQTGTGMNTEAFF. The CDR3 region has the DNA TGTGCCATCAGTCAAACCGGGACAGGGATGAACACTGAAGCTTTCTTT.

The chain combines TRBV7-3 with TRBJ2-1; D is perhaps TRBD1 (5 bases). V dropped 3 bases and J dropped 5 bases, with 8 bases sitting between them. CDR3 length: 13 residues. Germline V gene data show CDR1 as SGHTA and CDR2 as FQGTGA. In DNA form, the CDR3 reads TGTGCCAGCAGCTTCGGCAGGGACAATGAGCAGTTCTTC. Its translation is CASSFGRDNEQFF.

This chain joins TRBV28 and TRBJ2-1; tentative D call: TRBD1 (5 bases). The V end lost 3 bases, the J end lost 7 bases, and 13 bases lay between the germline ends. The CDR3 covers 14 residues. Germline V gene lookup returns CDR1 MDHEN and CDR2 SYDVKM. The CDR3 nucleotides read TGTGCCAGCAGTTTTCTTCAGGGCGGAAATGAGCAGTTCTTC. Translation gives CASSFLQGGNEQFF.

The CDR3 DNA sequence: TGTGCCAGCAGTAGGGGGCCAAACACTGAAGCTTTCTTT. Its translation is CASSRGPNTEAFF. The rearrangement uses TRBV28 and TRBJ1-1; 7 bases are a match to TRBD1. CDR3 size: 13 residues. With 5 bases clipped from V and 2 bases from J, the junction kept 2 bases outside the gene matches. CDR1 and CDR2 from the germline V gene are MDHEN and SYDVKM.

The sample holds one count of this clone. The rearrangement joins TRBV4-1 to TRBJ2-5; a weak D match, TRBD1 (6 bases). CDR3 length equals 14 residues. The V end lost 0 bases, the J end lost 5 bases, and 10 bases lay between the germline ends. The germline CDR1 and CDR2 sequences are MGHRA and YSYEKL. In DNA, the CDR3 is TGCGCCAGCAGCCAAGATCAGGGGATGGAGACCCAGTACTTC. Encoded protein: CASSQDQGMETQYF.

The chain uses TRBV2 and TRBJ1-4, with D perhaps TRBD1 (6 bases). Germline-derived CDR1 and CDR2 are SNHLY and FYNNEI. Trimming took off 6 bases at V and 8 bases at J, with 19 bases between the two ends. The CDR3 extends over 15 amino acids. For the CDR3, the DNA is TGTGCCAGCAGAGAGAAGACAGGTCCTAGGGAAAAACTGTTTTTT. This gives the protein CASREKTGPREKLFF.